The clone carrying this T cell receptor beta chain came up a few times. Its antigen is unknown. One junction end does not reproduce the germline sequence, and a read error may be involved. At the DNA level, this CDR3 is encoded by other sequences in the same sample as well. The data were obtained in a study of T cell clonotyping in hematopoietic cell transplantation. This table comes from immunoSEQ multiplex PCR, and its TCRdb copy is limited to in-frame clones, with some not included. The sample has some 5,500 clones, more than 75% seen once. Overall study results and limits: Graft donor and pretransplant recipient Inverse Simpson Index values predicted broader posttransplant TCR diversity. Pathologically expanded recipient clonotypes increased progressively from day 30 to day 180 as diversity fell.

In germline, CDR1 is SSHAT, CDR2 FNYEAQ (reference sequence). The CDR3 extends over 14 amino acids. The time point is: recipient sample about 28 days before transplant, after cytoreduction. Recipient blood drawn about 28 days pretransplant and days 30, 100, 180 after. The sequence was collected from a man aged 60 to 69 with acute myeloid leukemia. Some clones in this sample may be carry-over from other donors' samples. V and J are TRBV7-7 and TRBJ2-7; a weak D match, TRBD1 (5 bases). This specimen was peripheral blood mononuclear cells, taken before stem cell transplant. CDR3 DNA sequence: TGTGCTAGCAGCTTCACGGACACTTCCTACGAGCAGTACTTC. Encoded protein: CASSFTDTSYEQYF.